The 9 T cell receptor beta chains below all came from one sample that was sequenced in a study of regulatory T cells in long-lasting Graves disease. The time point here: newly diagnosed GD, antithyroid drugs for less than 3 months. PBMC RNA was the source of the TCR library. Arm-PCR of CDR3 regions and iRepertoire HTBI primers were used to build TCR beta libraries. TCRdb reanalysed the multiplex PCR reads using MiXCR and keeps one entry per CDR3 protein. The sample lists some 250,000 distinct CDR3 sequences, roughly 18% seen once, with less than 15% in the top ten. This sample also belongs to another study, concerning T cells in Graves' hyperthyroidism and ophthalmopathy.

The source material was peripheral blood mononuclear cells (PBMCs), sampled at new diagnosis, from a patient treated with antithyroid drugs. The receptor set was obtained from a woman aged 25 to 45 with Graves disease.

This clonotype was recorded at least ten times. CDR3 region: CASSLPGGFRGNTIYF. In DNA, the CDR3 is TGTGCCAGCAGCCTCCCAGGAGGGTTCCGTGGAAACACCATATATTTT. The V and J genes are TRBV7-9 and TRBJ1-3; D is undetermined. The germline V gene encodes CDR1 SEHNR and CDR2 FQNEAQ (reference sequence). Trimming pared 5 bases from V and 3 bases from J, leaving 17 bases between. This CDR3 has 16 amino acids.

This clonotype was recorded many times. The chain recombines TRBV10-1 with TRBJ1-6; the D is unclear. The CDR3 has 12 residues. Trimming left V 3 bases short and J 8 bases short, with 5 bases between. Germline V lookup: CDR1 WNHNN, CDR2 SYGVQD (reference sequence). CDR3 in DNA: TGCGCCAGCAGTGATTCTTATTCACCCCTCCACTTT. Protein: CASSDSYSPLHF.

The table lists this clonotype with many counts. This chain uses TRBV19 with TRBJ1-1, with 8 nucleotides matching TRBD1. The CDR3 is 17 residues long. Germline CDR1 LNHDA, CDR2 SQIVND (reference sequence). V lost 9 bases to trimming and J lost 2 bases; unmatched junction nucleotides: 17. CDR3 loop: CARKREPRGQANTEAFF. The DNA of the CDR3 is TGTGCCAGGAAACGGGAACCCCGGGGACAGGCAAACACTGAAGCTTTCTTT.

CDR3 sequence reads: CSVEPGLPGYTF. CDR3 bases: TGCAGCGTTGAACCGGGACTTCCTGGCTACACCTTC. The rearrangement joins TRBV29-1 to TRBJ1-2; weak D call: TRBD1 (5 bases). Germline V CDR1 and CDR2: SQVTM, ANQGSEA. Trimming removed 2 bases at V and 7 bases at J, with 11 bases between. There are 12 residues in the CDR3.

This clonotype was seen ten or more times. The chain carries TRBV5-6 and TRBJ2-7; TRBD2 matches 8 bases. Per germline, CDR1 SGHDT and CDR2 YYEEEE. The V segment lost 3 bases and the J segment 3 bases; nucleotides outside the gene matches: 5. The CDR3 contains 14 residues. The CDR3, as DNA: TGTGCCAGCAGCTCGGGACTAGGGGGCTACGAGCAGTACTTC. Protein: CASSSGLGGYEQYF.

This clonotype was counted between two and nine times. This chain links TRBV6-1 with TRBJ2-7; D gene unclear. The germline V gene has CDR1 MNHNS and CDR2 SASEGT. The ends were cut back, 5 bases at V and 3 bases at J, with 11 bases in the middle. The CDR3 is 13 amino acids. CDR3 amino acids: CASSSDDGYEQYF. The CDR3 coding sequence is TGTGCCAGCAGTTCCGATGACGGCTACGAGCAGTACTTC.

CDR3 sequence (DNA): TGTGCCAGCAGCGCCTCGGGAGGGGCCGTAGAAAAACTGTTTTTT. It specifies CASSASGGAVEKLFF. The J gene is TRBJ1-4, the V gene TRBV9, with D tentatively TRBD1 (5 bases). V lost 3 bases and J 8 bases, leaving 17 bases between the germline ends. The CDR3 length is 15 residues. Germline CDR1 SGDLS, CDR2 YYNGEE.

At least ten counts were recorded for this clonotype. The chain recombines TRBV7-6 with TRBJ2-1, with 9 bases identical to TRBD1. With V trimmed by 5 bases and J by 5 bases, 7 bases remained unmatched. The CDR3 contains 15 residues. The germline V gene encodes CDR1 SGHVS and CDR2 FNYEAQ. CDR3 DNA: TGTGCCAGCAGCGGGGGACAGGGCCTAAACAATGAGCAGTTCTTC. Residues: CASSGGQGLNNEQFF.

Remarks on this clonotype: This may stem from a read error, because a much larger clone lies one nucleotide away. Lacking the conserved final phenylalanine or tryptophan, this CDR3 likely reflects a read error. The rearrangement uses TRBV4-1 and TRBJ1-1, with no clear D. The length of the CDR3 is 14 residues. Deletions cut 0 bases from V and 1 base from J, with 6 bases between. CDR1 is MGHRA and CDR2 is YSYEKL in the germline V gene. The CDR3 nucleotides read TGCGCCAGCAGCCAAGACCCGAAGAACACTGAAGCTTTCCTT. As protein: CASSQDPKNTEAFL.